The rows below give T cell receptor beta chains drawn from one sample of a study of blood T cell repertoires in COVID-19. Libraries were prepared by immunoSEQ multiplex PCR; TCRdb keeps only in-frame clonotypes and omits some of them. The sample includes under 250,000 clones, 80% of them seen just once. Material: peripheral blood. The receptors derive from a human donor in a cohort sampled during active COVID-19. The CDR3 runs from the conserved cysteine through the conserved F or W.

>TRBJ2-7|TRBV6-6
CASSGLAGSYEQYF
>TRBJ2-7|TRBV5-1
CASSSGHTYEQYF
>TRBJ2-2|TRBV7-2
CASSSLAGENTGELFF
>TRBJ2-4|TRBV12-3/TRBV12-4
CASSFAGVHQYF
>TRBJ1-4|TRBV7-2
CASNRQRNEKLFF
>TRBJ2-7|TRBV19
CASSHTLPSGREREQYF
>TRBJ2-7|TRBV6-5
CASRDRGSYEQYF
>TRBJ2-5|TRBV20-1
CSASGGAFQETQYF
>TRBJ2-5|TRBV3-1/TRBV3-2
CASRRGGLQETQYF
>TRBJ2-7|TRBV11-2
CASSLAGGPYEQYF
>TRBJ1-2|TRBV7-2
CASSLPPEGGGYTF
>TRBJ2-6|TRBV4-2
CASSQEPGYSGANVLTF
>TRBJ1-3|TRBV3-1/TRBV3-2
CASSHAVNTIYF
>TRBJ1-3|TRBV7-6
CASSLGTRGLGNTIYF
>TRBJ1-2|TRBV7-8
CASSLAKGQIGYTF
>TRBJ2-3|TRBV29-1
CSVDLSGDTQYF
>TRBJ1-3|TRBV9
CASSVGDYSGNTIYF